The 21 T cell receptor beta chains given below trace back to one sample, sequenced in a study of Graves' ophthalmopathy and Graves' hyperthyroidism. The TCR beta CDR3 regions underwent amplification from RNA transcripts. First-round RT-PCR used HTBI primers; second-round multiplex PCR followed. Using its own MiXCR run on the multiplex PCR reads, TCRdb lists one record per CDR3 protein. The sample records 150,000 to 200,000 distinct CDR3 sequences, under 45% being singletons. The sample was peripheral blood. These receptors all come from a man aged 30 to 39 with Graves' ophthalmopathy.

This chain links TRBV11-3 with TRBJ2-2, with D unclear. Trimming took off 5 bases at V and 6 bases at J, with 7 bases between the two ends. This CDR3 has 12 residues. Germline assignment: CDR1 SGHNT and CDR2 YENEEA. For the CDR3, the DNA is TGTGCCAGCAGCCCGGCCCCCGGGGAGCTGTTTTTT. Residues: CASSPAPGELFF.

This clonotype was observed at least ten times. The chain is built from TRBV19 and TRBJ2-2; TRBD2 matches at 7 bases. Unmatched junction bases numbered 12, after V lost 10 bases and J lost 1 base. Germline V gene lookup returns CDR1 LNHDA and CDR2 SQIVND (reference sequence). The CDR3 length is 16 residues. The CDR3 region is CATPRGGRGNTGELFF. The CDR3 DNA reads as TGTGCCACTCCACGGGGAGGGAGGGGGAACACCGGGGAGCTGTTTTTT.

The V call is TRBV2, the J call TRBJ2-5; 8 bases are a match to TRBD1. The CDR3 length is 14 residues. Looked up from germline, CDR1 is SNHLY and CDR2 is FYNNEI. The J segment lost 5 bases and the V segment lost 6 bases, leaving 8 bases of the junction unmatched. In nucleotides, the CDR3 is TGTGCCAGCAGCCGGGACAGGAGGGGCGAGACCCAGTACTTC. Translation: CASSRDRRGETQYF.

This clonotype was seen at least ten times. The rearrangement links TRBV28 to TRBJ2-7, with 10 positions matching TRBD1. Germline loops: CDR1 MDHEN, CDR2 SYDVKM. J gave up 1 base and V 7 bases, and 1 base lay outside the gene matches. The CDR3 length is 13 residues. CDR3 sequence (DNA): TGTGCCAGCAAGGGACAGGGGTCCTACGAGCAGTACTTC. Translated, it gives CASKGQGSYEQYF.

There are many counts of this clonotype. The rearrangement uses TRBV7-2 and TRBJ2-7, with D maybe TRBD2 (6 bases). V gave up 1 base and J gave up 7 bases, with 17 bases separating them. CDR1 is SGHTA and CDR2 is FQGNSA in the germline V gene. The CDR3 sequence is 15 residues long. CDR3 residues: CASSLVGGISQEQYF. As DNA, the CDR3 is TGTGCCAGCAGCTTAGTAGGAGGGATTTCTCAGGAGCAGTACTTC.

This chain uses TRBV6-1 with TRBJ1-5; the D gene is possibly TRBD1 (5 bases). The V and J ends lost 2 bases and 7 bases respectively, with 12 bases between them. This CDR3 contains 14 residues. CDR1 and CDR2 from the germline V gene are MNHNS and SASEGT. CDR3: CASSEPAGHQPQHF. The CDR3 nucleotides read TGTGCCAGCAGTGAACCGGCAGGGCACCAGCCCCAGCATTTT.

This clonotype was recorded at least ten times. This chain uses TRBV2 with TRBJ2-4, with D perhaps being TRBD1 or TRBD2 (5 bases each). The CDR3 contains 15 residues. Trimming removed 4 bases from V and 7 bases from J, with 17 bases in between. Per the germline V gene, CDR1 is SNHLY and CDR2 is FYNNEI. The CDR3 sequence: CASSGGGGRANIQYF. CDR3 nucleotides: TGTGCCAGCAGTGGGGGCGGAGGCCGGGCGAACATTCAGTACTTC. Full variable domain (remainder filled in from reference TRBV2 and TRBJ2-4): EPEVTQTPSHQVTQMGQEVILRCVPISNHLYFYWYRQILGQKVEFLVSFYNNEISEKSEIFDDQFSVERPDGSNFTLKIRSTKLEDSAMYFCASSGGGGRANIQYFGAGTRLSVL.

The chain couples TRBV20-1 to TRBJ2-2; D may be TRBD1 (6 bases). The CDR3 is made up of 14 amino acids. Germline lookup yields CDR1 DFQATT and CDR2 SNEGSKA (reference sequence). With 1 base removed from V and 5 bases from J, the gap between germline ends came to 11 bases. CDR3 nucleotides: TGCAGTGCTAGAGGCAGGGGTTGGACCGGGGAGCTGTTTTTT. It yields the protein CSARGRGWTGELFF.

This clonotype has at least ten counts. V is TRBV9 and J is TRBJ1-5; D gene unclear. The V end was cut by 4 bases, the J end by 0 bases, with 11 bases between. Germline-derived CDR1 and CDR2 are SGDLS and YYNGEE. This CDR3 contains 15 residues. This CDR3 is CASSPGLDSNQPQHF. CDR3 in DNA: TGTGCCAGCAGCCCAGGCCTCGATAGCAATCAGCCCCAGCATTTT.

The rearrangement joins TRBV7-2 to TRBJ1-1; D is undetermined. CDR1 and CDR2 from the germline V gene are SGHTA and FQGNSA. V shed 5 bases and J shed 11 bases, with 9 bases lying between them. CDR3 length: 10 amino acids. CDR3 DNA sequence: TGTGCCAGCAGCCCCGGCCAGGCTTTCTTT. Its translation: CASSPGQAFF.

V is TRBV6-2 or TRBV6-3 and J is TRBJ1-1, with a tentative D call TRBD1 (6 bases). V lost 2 bases to trimming and J lost 0 bases, with 10 bases between them. The germline CDR1 and CDR2 sequences are MNHEY and SVGEGT. The CDR3 runs to 15 residues. The CDR3 loop is CASSYPGAVNTEAFF. The CDR3 DNA sequence: TGTGCCAGCAGTTACCCAGGGGCTGTGAACACTGAAGCTTTCTTT.

The rearrangement uses TRBV12-3 or TRBV12-4 and TRBJ2-7; tentative D call: TRBD2 (6 bases). V lost 6 bases and J lost 0, with 15 bases in between. This CDR3 is built from 15 residues. CDR3 in DNA: TGTGCCAGCAGCACCGGGACTTCAAGCTCCTACGAGCAGTACTTC. It encodes CASSTGTSSSYEQYF.

In its sample, this clonotype was seen many times. V gene TRBV4-3 combines with J gene TRBJ1-1; D gene unclear. V was trimmed by 0 bases and J by 11 bases, leaving 13 bases between them. The CDR3 runs to 13 residues. Germline V CDR1 and CDR2: LGHNA, YSLEER. The CDR3 DNA reads TGCGCCAGCAGCCAAGAAGGACGGACTCGGGCTTTCTTT. It codes for CASSQEGRTRAFF.

In its sample, this clonotype was seen many times. The rearrangement joins TRBV2 to TRBJ1-3; tentative D call: TRBD1 (6 bases). The CDR3 runs 16 residues. V gave up 3 bases and J gave up 5 bases, with 17 bases separating them. From germline, CDR1 is SNHLY and CDR2 FYNNEI. This CDR3 reads CASSDHRTAYRNTIYF. CDR3 coding DNA: TGTGCCAGCAGTGATCATAGGACAGCTTACCGAAACACCATATATTTT.

This clonotype was observed many times. The CDR3 DNA reads TGTGCCAGCAGCGTGGGACTAGCGGGAGCGTTTAAGTACTTC. It translates to CASSVGLAGAFKYF. This rearrangement joins TRBV7-2 to TRBJ2-7; TRBD2 matches 14 bases. CDR3 length: 14 residues. V shed 5 bases and J 11 bases; nucleotides not matched to a gene: 8. Per germline, CDR1 SGHTA and CDR2 FQGNSA.

This clonotype appeared many times. This chain joins TRBV6-2 or TRBV6-3 and TRBJ2-7; the D gene could be TRBD1 or TRBD2 (5 bases each). Germline V gene sequence: CDR1 MNHEY, CDR2 SVGEGT. The V end was cut by 8 bases, the J end by 2 bases, with 10 bases between. There are 12 residues in the CDR3. The CDR3 is CASGDRTYEQYF. The CDR3 region has the DNA TGTGCCAGCGGGGACCGAACCTACGAGCAGTACTTC.

The table lists this clonotype with many counts. The V gene is TRBV5-1, the J gene TRBJ1-2, with D possibly being TRBD1 (5 bases). This CDR3 has 14 amino acids. The V gene's germline CDR1 is SGHRS and CDR2 YFSETQ. V gave up 0 bases and J gave up 6 bases, with 12 bases separating them. The CDR3 spells CASSLGAGSDGYTF. CDR3 coding DNA: TGCGCCAGCAGCTTGGGCGCAGGGTCTGATGGCTACACCTTC. Full variable domain (rest looked up from reference TRBV5-1 and TRBJ1-2): KAGVTQTPRYLIKTRGQQVTLSCSPISGHRSVSWYQQTPGQGLQFLFEYFSETQRNKGNFPGRFSGRQFSNSRSEMNVSTLELGDSALYLCASSLGAGSDGYTFGSGTRLTVV.

This clonotype appeared a few times. This chain links TRBV7-8 with TRBJ1-6; TRBD1 aligns across 8 bases. CDR1 SGHVS and CDR2 FQNEAQ come from the germline V gene. V lost 7 bases, J lost 5 bases, and 7 bases stayed unmatched. The CDR3 has 15 amino acids. CDR3 sequence: CASTTGQGHNSPLHF. The CDR3 bases are TGTGCCAGCACTACCGGACAGGGACATAATTCACCCCTCCACTTT.

This clonotype was seen many times. This chain uses TRBV28 with TRBJ2-7; TRBD1 might be the D (6 bases). The CDR3 sequence is 16 residues long. V was trimmed by 1 base and J by 2 bases, leaving 15 bases between them. CDR1 and CDR2 (germline): MDHEN, SYDVKM. CDR3: CASSLLRTVPPYEQYF. The DNA of the CDR3 is TGTGCCAGCAGTTTATTAAGGACAGTCCCCCCCTACGAGCAGTACTTC.

This clonotype was seen at least ten times. V usage is TRBV7-2 and J usage is TRBJ2-7, with TRBD1 matching 11 bases. With V trimmed by 3 bases and J by 1 base, 2 bases remained unmatched. In germline, CDR1 is SGHTA, CDR2 FQGNSA. The CDR3 has 15 amino acids. The CDR3 nucleotides read TGTGCCAGCAGCTTCGGACAGGGGGCTTCCTACGAGCAGTACTTC. Its translation is CASSFGQGASYEQYF.

This clonotype was recorded at least ten times. V usage is TRBV6-2 or TRBV6-3 and J usage is TRBJ2-4, with D possibly TRBD1 on 6 matching bases. V was trimmed by 5 bases and J by 9 bases, leaving 11 bases between them. The germline CDR1 and CDR2 sequences are MNHEY and SVGEGT. The CDR3 extends over 12 amino acids. The CDR3 DNA reads as TGTGCCAGCAGTCAGGGGACCCCCATTCAGTACTTC. Its translation: CASSQGTPIQYF.